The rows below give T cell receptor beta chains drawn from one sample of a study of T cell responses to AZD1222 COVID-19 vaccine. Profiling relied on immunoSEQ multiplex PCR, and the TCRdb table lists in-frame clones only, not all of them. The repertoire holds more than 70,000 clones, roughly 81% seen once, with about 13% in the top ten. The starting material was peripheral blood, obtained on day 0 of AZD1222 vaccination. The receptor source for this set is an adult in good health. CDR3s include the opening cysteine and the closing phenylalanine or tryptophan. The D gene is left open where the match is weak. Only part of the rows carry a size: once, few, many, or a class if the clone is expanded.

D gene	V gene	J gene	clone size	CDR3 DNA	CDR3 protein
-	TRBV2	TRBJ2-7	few	TGTGCCAGCAGTCTGCGGAGACAGCCCGACTACGAGCAGTACTTC	CASSLRRQPDYEQYF
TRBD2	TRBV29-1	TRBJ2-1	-	TGCAGCGGAGTAGCGGGGGGTCCTTTCGATGAGCAGTTCTTC	CSGVAGGPFDEQFF
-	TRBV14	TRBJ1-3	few	TGTGCCAGCAGCCGACACAGGAAGAGCTCTGGAAACACCATATATTTT	CASSRHRKSSGNTIYF
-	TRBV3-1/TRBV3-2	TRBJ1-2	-	TGTGCCAGCAGCCAAGAGGTGGTGGTGGGGTATGGCTACACCTTC	CASSQEVVVGYGYTF
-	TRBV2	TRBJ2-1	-	TGTGCCAGCAGTTCGCAGGACAGATACAATGAGCAGTTCTTC	CASSSQDRYNEQFF
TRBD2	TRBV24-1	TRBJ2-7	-	TGTGCCACCAGTGAGGGGGGGTACGAGCAGTACTTC	CATSEGGYEQYF
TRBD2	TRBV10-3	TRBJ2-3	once	TGTGCCATCAGTGAGTCTCATCGGGCGGGAGGAGATACGCAGTATTTT	CAISESHRAGGDTQYF
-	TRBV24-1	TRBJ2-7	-	TGTGCCACCAGTGGGAAAGGGTCCGATTACGAGCAGTACTTC	CATSGKGSDYEQYF
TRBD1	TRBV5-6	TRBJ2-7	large	TGTGCCAGCAGTTACGCCGGGACAGGGGCCCCCGACGAGCAGTACTTC	CASSYAGTGAPDEQYF
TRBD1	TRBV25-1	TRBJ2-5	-	TGTGCCAGCAGTGAATGGACAGGGGCAGGGGAGACCCAGTACTTC	CASSEWTGAGETQYF
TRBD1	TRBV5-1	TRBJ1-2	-	TGCGCCAGCCGACCGGGCTCCGGACAGGCCTATGGCTACACCTTC	CASRPGSGQAYGYTF
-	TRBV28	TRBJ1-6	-	TGTGCCAGCAGTCCATCGGTGCAGTTGAATGCACCCCTCCACTTT	CASSPSVQLNAPLHF
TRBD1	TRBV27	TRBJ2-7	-	TGTGCCAGCAGTTTAGCCCCCGGGGGCAGGGGGCGGTTCGAGCAGTACTTC	CASSLAPGGRGRFEQYF
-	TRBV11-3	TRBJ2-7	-	TGTGCCAGCGCGGACTCTAACTCCTACGAGCAGTACTTC	CASADSNSYEQYF
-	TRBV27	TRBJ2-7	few	TGTGCCAGCAGCTTAGGGGACTTCAACGAGCAGTACTTC	CASSLGDFNEQYF
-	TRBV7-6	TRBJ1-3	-	TGTGCCAGCAGCGAACTCAGGGGCGAGGATTTAAACACCATATATTTT	CASSELRGEDLNTIYF
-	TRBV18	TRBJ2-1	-	TGTGCCAGCTCACCATTCGGGGGTGTCTCCTACAATGAGCAGTTCTTC	CASSPFGGVSYNEQFF
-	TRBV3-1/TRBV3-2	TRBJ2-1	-	TGTGCCAGCAGCCAAGCCCAAGGTGGACCCGCTTATGATGAGCAGTTCTTC	CASSQAQGGPAYDEQFF
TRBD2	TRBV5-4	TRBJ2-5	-	TGTGCCAGCAGCTTGGGAGCGGGGGGAAAAGAGACCCAGTACTTC	CASSLGAGGKETQYF
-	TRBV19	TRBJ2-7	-	TGTGCCAGTAGTATTAGCGTCGACGGAGCCTACGAGCAGTACTTC	CASSISVDGAYEQYF
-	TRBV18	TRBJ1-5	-	TGTGCCAGCTCTCAGGGATCTTTGAGCAATCAGCCCCAGCATTTT	CASSQGSLSNQPQHF
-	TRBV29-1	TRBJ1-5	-	TGCAGCGTCCGTGGGTACGGGAATCAGCCCCAGCATTTT	CSVRGYGNQPQHF
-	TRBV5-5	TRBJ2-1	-	TGTGCCAGCAGCCCGCGGGACAGTTACAATGAGCAGTTCTTC	CASSPRDSYNEQFF
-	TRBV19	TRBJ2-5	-	TGTGCCAGTAGTATCCCCGGGTGGGCACTCGAGACCCAGTACTTC	CASSIPGWALETQYF
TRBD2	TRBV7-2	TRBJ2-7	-	TGTGCCAGCAGCCATCAGACTAGCGGACCCTACGAGCAGTACTTC	CASSHQTSGPYEQYF